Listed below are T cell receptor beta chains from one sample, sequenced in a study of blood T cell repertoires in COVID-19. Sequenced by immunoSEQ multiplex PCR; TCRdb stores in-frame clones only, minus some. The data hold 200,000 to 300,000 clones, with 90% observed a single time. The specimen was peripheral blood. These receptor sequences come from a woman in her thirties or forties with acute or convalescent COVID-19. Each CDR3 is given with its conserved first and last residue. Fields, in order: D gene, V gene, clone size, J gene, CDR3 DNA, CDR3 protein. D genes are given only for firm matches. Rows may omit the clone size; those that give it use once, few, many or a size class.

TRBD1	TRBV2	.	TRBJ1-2	TGTGCCAGCACGAGGACAGGGGGCAACTATGGCTACACCTTC	CASTRTGGNYGYTF
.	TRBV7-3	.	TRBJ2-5	TGTGCCAGCAGCCCAACCAGGGAGGACGGGACCCAGTACTTC	CASSPTREDGTQYF
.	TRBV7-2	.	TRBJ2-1	TGTGCCAGCAGCTTAGTAGGAGTATCGGGCAATGAGCAGTTCTTC	CASSLVGVSGNEQFF
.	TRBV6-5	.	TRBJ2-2	TGTGCCAGCAGTTACTCCGGCGGTCTGGCCGGGGAGCTGTTTTTT	CASSYSGGLAGELFF
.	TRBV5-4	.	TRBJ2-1	TGTGCCAGCAGCCTACCGAGTTGGGGCGGGGATGAGCAGTTCTTC	CASSLPSWGGDEQFF
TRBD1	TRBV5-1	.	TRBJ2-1	TGCGCCAGCAGCGAAGGACAGGGGGCGGGTGAGCAGTTCTTC	CASSEGQGAGEQFF
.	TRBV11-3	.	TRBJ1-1	TGTGCCAGCAGCTTAGAACCCTTTACAGGGCCGAACACTGAAGCTTTCTTT	CASSLEPFTGPNTEAFF
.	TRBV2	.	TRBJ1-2	TGTGCCAGCAGTGAACAGGGCACCCCGGGAGAGGGCTACACCTTC	CASSEQGTPGEGYTF
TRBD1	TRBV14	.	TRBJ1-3	TGTGCCAGCAGCCAAGATCGGGTATGTTGGGGGACAGGGGTTGGAAACACCATATATTTT	CASSQDRVCWGTGVGNTIYF
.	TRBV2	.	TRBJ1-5	TGTGCCAGCAGTGAAGCGCTTCTACGCTTCGGGGGTCAGCCCCAGCATTTT	CASSEALLRFGGQPQHF
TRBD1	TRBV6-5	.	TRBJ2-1	TGTGCCCCCATCCGGACAGGGGCCTACAATGAGCAGTTCTTC	CAPIRTGAYNEQFF
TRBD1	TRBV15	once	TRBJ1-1	TGTGCCACCAGCAGTTTTCCCCGGGACAGCCTGTGGGCTTTCTTT	CATSSFPRDSLWAFF
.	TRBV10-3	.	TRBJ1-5	TGTGCCATCAACCCCGGGGGGCCTAATCAGCCCCAGCATTTT	CAINPGGPNQPQHF
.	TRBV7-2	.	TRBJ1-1	TGTGCCAGCAGCCTAACAGTCCTAGCGGGTGAAGCTTTCTTT	CASSLTVLAGEAFF
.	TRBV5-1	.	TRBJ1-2	TGCGCCAGCACCCCGACGGGGGGGTTCGGATACGGCTACACCTTC	CASTPTGGFGYGYTF
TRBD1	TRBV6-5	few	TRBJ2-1	TGTGCCAGCAGTTACTCGAGGGGGCGTTTAGACAATGAGCAGTTCTTC	CASSYSRGRLDNEQFF
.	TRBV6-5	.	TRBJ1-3	TGTGCCAGCCGGGGTTCCTCTGGAAACACCATATATTTT	CASRGSSGNTIYF
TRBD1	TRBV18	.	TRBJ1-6	TGTGCCAGCTCACCATTTGGGACAGCAAATAATTCACCCCTCCACTTT	CASSPFGTANNSPLHF
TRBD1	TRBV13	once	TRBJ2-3	TGTGCCAGCAGGCGACAGGGGGGGAGCACAGATACGCAGTATTTT	CASRRQGGSTDTQYF
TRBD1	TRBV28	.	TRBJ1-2	TGTGCCAGCAGTTCTCCTTGGGACAGAAGGAACTATGGCTACACCTTC	CASSSPWDRRNYGYTF
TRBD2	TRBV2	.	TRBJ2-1	TGTGCCAGCAGTGAATACGGGGGGGCCTACAATGAGCAGTTCTTC	CASSEYGGAYNEQFF
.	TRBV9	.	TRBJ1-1	TGTGCCAGCAGCGCATCGGACAGCGTGAACACTGAAGCTTTCTTT	CASSASDSVNTEAFF
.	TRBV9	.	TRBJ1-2	TGTGCCAGCAGCCCTATGGGGGAGGGCTATGGCTACACCTTC	CASSPMGEGYGYTF
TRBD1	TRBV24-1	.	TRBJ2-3	TGTGCCACCAGTTGGACAGGAGACACAGATACGCAGTATTTT	CATSWTGDTDTQYF
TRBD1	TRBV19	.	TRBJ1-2	TGTGCCAGTAGTAGGACAGGGGACTATGGCTACACCTTC	CASSRTGDYGYTF
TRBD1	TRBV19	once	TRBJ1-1	TGTGCCAGTAGTAAGATTGGGGGACAGGGGGCTGTTGAAGCTTTCTTT	CASSKIGGQGAVEAFF
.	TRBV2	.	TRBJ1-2	TGTGCCAGCAGTGAACGACAGAGCTATGGCTACACCTTC	CASSERQSYGYTF
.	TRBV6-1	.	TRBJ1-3	TGTGCCAGCAGTGAAGCACAAGGGGCTGGAAACACCATATATTTT	CASSEAQGAGNTIYF
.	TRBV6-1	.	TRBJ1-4	TGTGCCAGCAGTGAAGTCAGGGAGGGTAATGAAAAACTGTTTTTT	CASSEVREGNEKLFF
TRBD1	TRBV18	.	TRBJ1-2	TGTGCCAGCTCTGCGGACAGGAATATAAACTATGGCTACACCTTC	CASSADRNINYGYTF
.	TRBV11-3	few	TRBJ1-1	TGTGCCAGCAGCTTAGGGGGAGCGGGAACTGAAGCTTTCTTT	CASSLGGAGTEAFF
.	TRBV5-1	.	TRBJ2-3	TGCGCCAGCAGCTTGACTATTCGGAGGAGCACAGATACGCAGTATTTT	CASSLTIRRSTDTQYF